The sample holds one count of the clone carrying this TCR beta chain. The antigen remains unidentified. Random-hexamer reverse transcription was applied to roughly 0.45 to 1 ug RNA. Amplification of TCR beta CDR3 used immunoSEQ multiplex PCR across 54 Vbeta and 13 Jbeta. One entry per CDR3 protein, called by TCRdb with MiXCR from the immunoSEQ multiplex PCR reads. The sample lists 200,000 or so distinct CDR3 sequences, 90% to 97% seen once, with 0.098% in the top ten. This entry is derived from a study of CD8 T cells in Susac syndrome. As for the study in general: Of the sequenced Susac syndrome patients, six had active disease and 8 or 9 were in remission. Patients with Susac syndrome were therapy-naive, on corticosteroids, or on intravenous immunoglobulin alone at blood draw. Points from the study as a whole: The CD4+ T cell repertoires in Susac syndrome did not show any clonal expansion.

This CDR3 contains 16 residues. Sequences were obtained from CD4+ T cells from PBMCs. The receptor's source is a human donor with Susac syndrome. The chain is built from TRBV21-1 and TRBJ2-4. TRBV21-1 is assigned pseudogene status. CDR3 DNA sequence: TGTGCCAGCAGTAAAGAGGTCTGTTTAGCCAAAAACATTCAGTACTTC. Translating it yields CASSKEVCLAKNIQYF.